The 15 T cell receptor beta chains below all came from one sample that was sequenced in a study of blood T cell repertoires in COVID-19. The table came from immunoSEQ multiplex PCR; TCRdb's copy has only in-frame clones and leaves some out. The sample lists some 67,000 clones; 90% were seen once. The sample comprised peripheral blood. Every receptor here comes from a woman in her late teens or twenties with acute or convalescent COVID-19.

V gene TRBV28 combines with J gene TRBJ1-2; possibly TRBD1 for D (6 bases). The germline V and J ends were trimmed by 5 bases and 4 bases, with 14 bases remaining between them. Per germline, CDR1 MDHEN and CDR2 SYDVKM. This CDR3 has 14 residues. CDR3 nucleotide sequence: TGTGCCAGCAGTCGGCCGGGACAATTCTATGGCTACACCTTC. Translating it yields CASSRPGQFYGYTF.

The chain couples TRBV3-1 (or the pseudogene TRBV3-2) to TRBJ2-2, with 15 bases aligning to TRBD2. The CDR3 extends over 19 amino acids. Germline assignment: CDR1 LGHDT and CDR2 YNNKEL (reference sequence). V shed 4 bases and J 4 bases; nucleotides not matched to a gene: 10. The chain's CDR3 is CASSPGWTSGRACTGELFF. The DNA for the CDR3 is TGTGCCAGCAGCCCAGGCTGGACTAGCGGGAGGGCTTGCACCGGGGAGCTGTTTTTT.

The chain recombines TRBV4-3 with TRBJ1-2; 9 positions agree with TRBD1. The CDR3 has 14 residues. CDR1 and CDR2 from the germline V gene are LGHNA and YSLEER. V shed 4 bases, J shed 7 bases, and the junction held 7 bases outside the gene matches. The CDR3 DNA is TGCGCCAGCAGCCGAACCGGGACAGGGTTTGGCTACACCTTC. Translation: CASSRTGTGFGYTF.

This chain connects TRBV11-2 to TRBJ2-5, with 8 bases identical to TRBD1. CDR1 is SGHAT, CDR2 FQNNGV, per germline. The CDR3 totals 14 residues. The trim removed 5 bases at V and 6 bases at J, leaving 8 bases unmatched. As DNA, the CDR3 is TGTGCCAGCAGCGCAGGACAGGGTGGTAAGACCCAGTACTTC. Its protein product is CASSAGQGGKTQYF.

This rearrangement joins TRBV19 to TRBJ2-1; TRBD1 aligns across 7 bases. The CDR3 totals 14 residues. V lost 4 bases, J lost 6 bases, and 6 bases stayed unmatched. Germline loops: CDR1 LNHDA, CDR2 SQIVND (reference sequence). CDR3 in DNA: TGTGCCAGTAGTAAAAACCGGGACAGCAATGAGCAGTTCTTC. Amino acid sequence: CASSKNRDSNEQFF.

This rearrangement joins TRBV2 to TRBJ2-7; D unresolved. Germline-derived CDR1 and CDR2 are SNHLY and FYNNEI. V lost 0 bases, J lost 2 bases, and 14 bases lay in between. The length of the CDR3 is 16 residues. CDR3 DNA sequence: TGTGCCAGCAGTGAAGCGCTTCTGCGAGCCACCTACGAGCAGTACTTC. Protein: CASSEALLRATYEQYF.

The rearrangement joins TRBV11-2 to TRBJ2-6; D not resolved. The CDR3 sequence is 15 residues long. Trimming took off 2 bases at V and 0 bases at J, with 5 bases between the two ends. Per germline, CDR1 SGHAT and CDR2 FQNNGV. The CDR3 nucleotides are TGTGCCAGCAGCTTATCTAGCTCTGGGGCCAACGTCCTGACTTTC. Translation gives CASSLSSSGANVLTF.

V and J are TRBV5-4 and TRBJ2-3; D possibly corresponds to TRBD2 (6 bases). Germline V gene sequence: CDR1 SGHNT, CDR2 YYREEE (reference sequence). The CDR3 is 16 amino acids. Between the trimmed V and J ends, which lost 2 bases and 3 bases, there was a span of 16 bases. The CDR3 spells CASSFEVVGGTDTQYF. In nucleotides, the CDR3 is TGTGCCAGCAGCTTCGAAGTGGTCGGAGGGACAGATACGCAGTATTTT.

In the case of this clone: The sample carries other DNA sequences with the same CDR3. The chain uses TRBV19 and TRBJ2-7, with 8 bases lining up with TRBD1. Losses at the gene ends were 5 bases for V and 2 bases for J; bases not matched to a gene: 5. The length of the CDR3 is 14 residues. The germline CDR1 and CDR2 sequences are LNHDA and SQIVND (reference sequence). CDR3 DNA sequence: TGTGCCAGTAGTCCTCGACAGGGGACCTACGAGCAGTACTTC. Protein sequence: CASSPRQGTYEQYF.

The V call is TRBV28, the J call TRBJ2-7; 7 bases are shared with TRBD1. This CDR3 has 12 residues. Germline V gives CDR1 MDHEN, CDR2 SYDVKM. Trimming took 6 bases from V and 6 from J; bases not matched to a gene: 5. For the CDR3, the DNA is TGTGCCAGCAGCTCGACAGGGCTCGAGCAGTACTTC. Amino acid sequence: CASSSTGLEQYF. Supplemented by reference TRBV28 and TRBJ2-7, the full variable domain reads DVKVTQSSRYLVKRTGEKVFLECVQDMDHENMFWYRQDPGLGLRLIYFSYDVKMKEKGDIPEGYSVSREKKERFSLILESASTNQTSMYLCASSSTGLEQYFGPGTRLTVT.

The V gene is TRBV2, the J gene TRBJ2-5, with D uncertain. In germline, CDR1 is SNHLY, CDR2 FYNNEI. The CDR3 is made up of 15 amino acids. V was shortened by 6 bases and J by 2 bases, with 16 bases between the two germline ends. CDR3 coding DNA: TGTGCCAGCAGCGAACTTACAATGGTGCAAGAGACCCAGTACTTC. Translating gives CASSELTMVQETQYF.

This sequence joins TRBV7-6 and TRBJ2-7, with 12 bases fitting TRBD1. This CDR3 is 16 amino acids long. The V gene's germline CDR1 is SGHVS and CDR2 FNYEAQ. With 5 bases clipped from V and 3 bases from J, the junction kept 8 bases outside the gene matches. The CDR3 protein is CASSPGTGGAFYEQYF. The CDR3 coding sequence is TGTGCCAGCAGCCCGGGGACAGGGGGCGCTTTCTACGAGCAGTACTTC.

V and J are TRBV7-4 and TRBJ2-3; TRBD2 matches 10 bases. The CDR3 contains 18 residues. Germline loops: CDR1 SGHVT, CDR2 SQSDAQ. V dropped 5 bases and J dropped 5; count of bases not matched to a gene: 16. CDR3 bases: TGTGCCAGCAGCCAGCGGAACCATAGCGGGGGGTGGAAAGATACGCAGTATTTT. Amino acids: CASSQRNHSGGWKDTQYF.

This rearrangement joins TRBV28 to TRBJ2-6; D is perhaps TRBD2 (5 bases). From germline, CDR1 is MDHEN and CDR2 SYDVKM. The V and J ends lost 3 bases and 2 bases respectively, with 26 bases between them. The CDR3 sequence is 21 residues long. The CDR3 sequence is CASSFSPNTLSGITGANVLTF. The DNA for the CDR3 is TGTGCCAGCAGTTTCTCCCCGAACACCCTAAGCGGAATAACTGGGGCCAACGTCCTGACTTTC.

V usage is TRBV3-1 (or the pseudogene TRBV3-2) and J usage is TRBJ2-7, with no clear D. Germline V gene lookup returns CDR1 LGHDT and CDR2 YNNKEL (reference sequence). CDR3 length: 12 amino acids. V was clipped by 4 bases and J by 2 bases, with 6 bases between them. The DNA for the CDR3 is TGTGCCAGCAGCCCTTCAGCCTACGAGCAGTACTTC. Translation: CASSPSAYEQYF.